This TCR beta chain was found in a study of shared clonotypes between healthy human individuals. The CDR3 consists of 18 residues. Trimming at V came to 0 bases and at J to 7 bases, leaving 17 bases not matched to a gene. Germline CDR1 and CDR2: ENHRY and SYGVKD. Some clones are missing from TCRdb's copy, which holds only in-frame ones; the method was immunoSEQ multiplex PCR. The sample records some 2,500,000 clones, more than 85% being singletons. This receptor was obtained from a man younger than 35 in good health. Some clones in this sample may be carry-over from other donors' samples. The rearrangement links TRBV10-3 to TRBJ1-1; 7 bases line up with TRBD1. The sequencing input was naive CD4+ T cells from PBMCs. Indicated subset: CD45RA+ positively selected. This chain's CDR3 is CAISESPGKGAAIGEAFF. The CDR3 bases are TGTGCCATCAGTGAGTCCCCCGGGAAGGGGGCTGCGATAGGTGAAGCTTTCTTT.